The sequence of this T cell receptor beta chain was determined in a study of response to subunit inactivated influenza vaccine. Study-wide results and limits: The authors put forward the suggestion that each seasonal influenza vaccination may bring in only a limited number of new T cells.

Note on this clonotype: What it recognizes is unknown.

TCRdb redid the calling of the RT-PCR reads with MiXCR, one entry per CDR3 protein. Of 860,000 or so distinct CDR3 sequences listed, 21% are singletons. The TCR originated in a man aged 50-60 years who received an inactivated influenza vaccine. The starting material was PBMCs from blood, obtained about 5 days after vaccination.

Here the CDR3 DNA reads TGTGCCAGCAGCTTGCGGACAGGGGTTCTTGACACTGAAGCTTTCTTT. Translating gives CASSLRTGVLDTEAFF. The rearrangement links TRBV5-5 to TRBJ1-1; 9 bases line up with TRBD1. V lost 1 base, J lost 3 bases, and 7 bases stayed unmatched. Germline V lookup: CDR1 SGHKS, CDR2 YYEKEE (reference sequence). CDR3 length: 16 amino acids. The full variable domain, in which reference TRBV5-5 and TRBJ1-1 provide the parts outside the CDR3, is DAGVTQSPTHLIKTRGQQVTLRCSPISGHKSVSWYQQVLGQGPQFIFQYYEKEERGRGNFPDRFSARQFPNYSSELNVNALLLGDSALYLCASSLRTGVLDTEAFFGQGTRLTVV.